Below, one TCR beta chain is given with its context. Its target is unknown. Use of 60 Vbeta and 13 Jbeta primers characterized the PCR. The method was immunoSEQ multiplex PCR; TCRdb's version includes in-frame clones alone and lacks a portion of them. This sample has roughly 80,000 clones, with roughly 80% found just once. Germline CDR1 LNHDA, CDR2 SQIVND (reference sequence). Trimming took off 3 bases at V and 9 bases at J, with 12 bases between the two ends. CDR3 length equals 13 residues. The data stem from a study of cytomegalovirus exposure and HLA in healthy donors. Study at large: Around 80 million unique TCRs from HLA-typed donors were held in an early data release. Findings of the study overall: Presence/absence analysis assumed near-uniform sequencing depth across donors.

The receptor was derived from a woman aged 45-59 years in good health and CMV-seronegative. The sample consisted of PBMCs. The gene calls are TRBV19 and TRBJ2-4; possibly TRBD1 for D (5 bases). CDR3 in DNA: TGTGCCAGTAGTATCCCTGGGCAGGGCATTCAGTACTTC. Its translation: CASSIPGQGIQYF.